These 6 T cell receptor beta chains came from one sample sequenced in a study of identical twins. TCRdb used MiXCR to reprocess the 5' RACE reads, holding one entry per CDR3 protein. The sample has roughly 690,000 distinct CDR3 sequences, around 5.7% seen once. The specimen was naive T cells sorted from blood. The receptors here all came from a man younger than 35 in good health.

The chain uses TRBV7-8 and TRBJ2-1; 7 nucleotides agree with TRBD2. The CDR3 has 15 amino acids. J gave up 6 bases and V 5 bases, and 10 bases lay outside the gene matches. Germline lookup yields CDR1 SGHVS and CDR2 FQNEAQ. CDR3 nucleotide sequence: TGTGCCAGCAGCCCCCTACTAGCGCGTTCCAATGAGCAGTTCTTC. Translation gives CASSPLLARSNEQFF.

The CDR3 region is CATSREGSEQYF. The DNA for the CDR3 is TGTGCCACCAGCAGAGAAGGTTCCGAGCAGTACTTC. The V gene is TRBV15, the J gene TRBJ2-7, with D unclear. CDR1 is LNHNV and CDR2 is YYDKDF in the germline V gene (reference sequence). CDR3 length: 12 amino acids. Trimming removed 0 bases at V and 6 bases at J, with 6 bases between.

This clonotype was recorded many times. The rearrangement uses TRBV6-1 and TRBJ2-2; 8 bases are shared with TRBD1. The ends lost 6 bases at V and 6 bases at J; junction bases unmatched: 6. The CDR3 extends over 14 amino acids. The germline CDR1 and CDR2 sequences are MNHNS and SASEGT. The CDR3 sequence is CASRNGQGSGELFF. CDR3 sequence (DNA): TGTGCCAGCAGAAACGGACAGGGTTCCGGGGAGCTGTTTTTT.

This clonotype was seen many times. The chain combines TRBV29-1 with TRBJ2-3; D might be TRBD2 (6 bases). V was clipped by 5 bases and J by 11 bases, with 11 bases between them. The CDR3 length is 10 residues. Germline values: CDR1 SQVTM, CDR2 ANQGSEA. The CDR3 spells CSVPIGGQYF. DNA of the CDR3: TGCAGCGTTCCCATCGGGGGGCAGTATTTT.

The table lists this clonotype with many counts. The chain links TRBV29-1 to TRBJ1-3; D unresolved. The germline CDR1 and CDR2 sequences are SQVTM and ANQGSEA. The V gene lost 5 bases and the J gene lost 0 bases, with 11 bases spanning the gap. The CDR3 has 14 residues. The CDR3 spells CSVTTPSSGNTIYF. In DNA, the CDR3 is TGCAGCGTTACGACACCGAGCTCTGGAAACACCATATATTTT.

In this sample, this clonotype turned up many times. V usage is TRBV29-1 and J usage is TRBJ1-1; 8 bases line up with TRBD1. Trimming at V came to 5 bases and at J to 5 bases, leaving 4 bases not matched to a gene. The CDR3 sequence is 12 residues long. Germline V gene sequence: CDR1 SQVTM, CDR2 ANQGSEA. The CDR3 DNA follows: TGCAGCGTTCGACAGGGGAAAACTGAAGCTTTCTTT. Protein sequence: CSVRQGKTEAFF.